Following are 9 T cell receptor beta chains from one sample sequenced in a study of a mutant IDH1 vaccine in newly diagnosed glioma. The time point: baseline, week 1 (first vaccination visit). Treatment specified: pre-vaccination baseline after standard-of-care therapy. Produced via immunoSEQ multiplex PCR; TCRdb's table is partial and in-frame only. In the table there are around 24,000 clones, approximately 90% of which are singletons. The sample consisted of PBMCs, taken from a glioma patient treated with radiotherapy, temozolomide or both. These receptors all come from a man younger than 40 with glioma.

The chain couples TRBV20-1 to TRBJ2-7; D remains ambiguous. V was shortened by 6 bases and J by 5 bases, with 11 bases between the two germline ends. CDR1 and CDR2 from the germline V gene are DFQATT and SNEGSKA (reference sequence). The CDR3 length is 11 residues. CDR3 nucleotide sequence: TGCAGTGCCCCCTCGGCGAACGAGCAGTACTTC. Translation: CSAPSANEQYF.

The chain employs TRBV27 and TRBJ1-2; 7 nucleotides agree with TRBD1. V was pared by 3 bases and J by 6 bases, with 1 base of the junction left unmatched. CDR3 length: 12 residues. Germline V gene lookup returns CDR1 MNHEY and CDR2 SMNVEV (reference sequence). The CDR3: CASSLRGHGYTF. The CDR3 bases are TGTGCCAGCAGTTTGAGGGGGCATGGCTACACCTTC.

The chain is built from TRBV11-2 and TRBJ2-7, with no clear D. Trimming pared 4 bases from V and 3 bases from J, leaving 10 bases between. The CDR3 spans 13 residues. Germline CDR1 reads SGHAT; CDR2 reads FQNNGV. The CDR3 coding sequence is TGTGCCAGCAGCTCCCGACATCTCTACGAGCAGTACTTC. Translating it yields CASSSRHLYEQYF.

The V gene is TRBV19, the J gene TRBJ1-1, with a weak D call TRBD1 (5 bases). This CDR3 has 14 amino acids. Per the germline V gene, CDR1 is LNHDA and CDR2 is SQIVND (reference sequence). The ends were cut back, 3 bases at V and 5 bases at J, with 13 bases in the middle. CDR3 residues: CASSIGTSVTEAFF. As DNA, the CDR3 is TGTGCCAGTAGTATCGGGACGTCGGTTACTGAAGCTTTCTTT.

The V gene is TRBV18, the J gene TRBJ2-7; no clear D. Germline V lookup: CDR1 KGHSH, CDR2 LQKENI. Trimming took 6 bases from V and 0 from J, leaving 21 bases between them. The CDR3 has 17 amino acids. Here the CDR3 reads CASSAQVSGSSSYEQYF. DNA for the CDR3: TGTGCCAGCTCTGCCCAGGTTAGTGGTTCGAGCTCCTACGAGCAGTACTTC. Using reference TRBV18 and TRBJ2-7 for the parts outside the CDR3, the full variable domain is NAGVMQNPRHLVRRRGQEARLRCSPMKGHSHVYWYRQLPEEGLKFMVYLQKENIIDESGMPKERFSAEFPKEGPSILRIQQVVRGDSAAYFCASSAQVSGSSSYEQYFGPGTRLTVT.

This chain connects TRBV29-1 to TRBJ1-2, with D possibly matching TRBD1 (5 bases). The CDR3 consists of 14 residues. Germline CDR1 reads SQVTM; CDR2 reads ANQGSEA. V lost 0 bases, J lost 3 bases, and 11 bases lay in between. CDR3 coding DNA: TGCAGCGTTGAAGAGGATGAGGGGTACTATGGCTACACCTTC. This sequence encodes CSVEEDEGYYGYTF.

The rearrangement links TRBV5-5 to TRBJ2-1, with TRBD1 identical over 8 bases. Germline CDR1 and CDR2: SGHKS and YYEKEE (reference sequence). Unmatched junction bases numbered 7, after V lost 4 bases and J lost 16 bases. The CDR3 totals 11 residues. The CDR3 nucleotides read TGTGCCAGCAGCCATGGCAGGGGGCGATTCTTC. Amino acids: CASSHGRGRFF.

This clone was picked up a small number of times. This chain connects TRBV7-6 to TRBJ2-2; unclear D gene. Trimming shortened V by 3 bases and J by 0 bases, and 8 bases separated the two germline ends. Germline V gives CDR1 SGHVS, CDR2 FNYEAQ. The CDR3 has 15 residues. The CDR3 loop is CASSFYAANTGELFF. CDR3 sequence (DNA): TGTGCCAGCAGCTTTTACGCAGCGAACACCGGGGAGCTGTTTTTT.

V and J are TRBV5-1 and TRBJ1-2; 8 bases map to TRBD1. The J segment lost 2 bases and the V segment lost 3 bases, leaving 6 bases of the junction unmatched. Germline loops: CDR1 SGHRS, CDR2 YFSETQ. The CDR3 loop spans 15 amino acids. This CDR3 is CASSSGQGRNYGYTF. DNA of the CDR3: TGCGCCAGCAGCTCCGGACAGGGAAGGAACTATGGCTACACCTTC.